The 25 T cell receptor beta chains below were found in one sample sequenced in a study of molecular identifiers for immune sequencing clone quantification. Each CDR3 protein gets one entry after TCRdb re-called the PCR reads with MiXCR. This table has just over 35,000 distinct CDR3 sequences, roughly 20% appearing once. The sequencing input was naive CD8+ T cells from blood, with Jurkat cell RNA spiked in. Subset meaning: FACS-sorted CD8+CD4-CCR7+CD45RA+ naive T cells. The source of these receptors is a human donor in good health. Some libraries in this study had Jurkat cell RNA spiked in.

This clonotype was seen many times. The V call is TRBV27, the J call TRBJ2-2; D gene uncertain. Trimming shortened V by 5 bases and J by 3 bases, and 10 bases separated the two germline ends. Per germline, CDR1 MNHEY and CDR2 SMNVEV (reference sequence). This CDR3 is built from 14 residues. The CDR3 bases are TGTGCCAGCAGTCCCTTCGCAGACACCGGGGAGCTGTTTTTT. This encodes CASSPFADTGELFF.

This clonotype has a count of ten or more. The rearrangement joins TRBV6-6 to TRBJ2-5; D not certain. This CDR3 spans 16 amino acids. The germline gives CDR1 MNHNY, CDR2 SVGAGI (reference sequence). V lost 6 bases, J lost 3 bases, and 20 bases lay in between. The CDR3 DNA reads TGTGCCAGCAGCAATCCGGTCGCGGTTGGAGAAGAGACCCAGTACTTC. It encodes CASSNPVAVGEETQYF.

The table lists this clonotype with many counts. The chain is built from TRBV2 and TRBJ2-4; D is perhaps TRBD1 (5 bases). The CDR3 is made up of 15 amino acids. The germline gives CDR1 SNHLY, CDR2 FYNNEI. V was clipped by 0 bases and J by 8 bases, with 14 bases between them. CDR3 sequence reads: CASSEAVGVVDIQYF. The CDR3 bases are TGTGCCAGCAGTGAAGCGGTAGGGGTCGTGGACATTCAGTACTTC.

This clonotype occurred a few times. V is TRBV4-2 and J is TRBJ2-2, with a tentative D call TRBD1 (5 bases). This CDR3 region has 14 residues. V was clipped by 3 bases and J by 4 bases, with 9 bases between them. Per germline, CDR1 LGHNA and CDR2 YNFKEQ. The CDR3 reads CASSQGQITGELFF. The CDR3 nucleotides read TGTGCCAGCAGCCAGGGGCAGATCACCGGGGAGCTGTTTTTT.

This clonotype was seen ten or more times. The genes are TRBV27 and TRBJ1-5, with TRBD1 identical over 9 bases. The CDR3 totals 18 residues. Trimming took 5 bases from V and 5 from J; bases not matched to a gene: 16. Germline V lookup: CDR1 MNHEY, CDR2 SMNVEV (reference sequence). Written as DNA, the CDR3 is TGTGCCAGCAGTCCGCTAGGACAGGGGCCGCTTCTGTATCAGCCCCAGCATTTT. Amino acid sequence: CASSPLGQGPLLYQPQHF.

This clonotype was observed many times. This sequence joins TRBV12-3 or TRBV12-4 and TRBJ2-2, with TRBD2 matching over 9 bases. The trim removed 5 bases at V and 7 bases at J, leaving 11 bases unmatched. This CDR3 contains 16 residues. CDR3 nucleotides: TGTGCCAGCAGTCGGGGGCGCGGGAGGGCCGTCGGGGAGCTGTTTTTT. Its protein product is CASSRGRGRAVGELFF.

This clonotype was detected ten times or more. The chain uses TRBV7-9 and TRBJ1-1, with D perhaps matching TRBD1 (5 bases). The V gene lost 6 bases and the J gene lost 3 bases, with 20 bases spanning the gap. The CDR3 contains 16 residues. Germline CDR1 reads SEHNR; CDR2 reads FQNEAQ (reference sequence). The CDR3 nucleotides read TGTGCCAGCAGGGGGCCATTTCAGGGCGCGGACACTGAAGCTTTCTTT. Translation: CASRGPFQGADTEAFF. Full variable domain (rest looked up from reference TRBV7-9 and TRBJ1-1): DTGVSQNPRHKITKRGQNVTFRCDPISEHNRLYWYRQTLGQGPEFLTYFQNEAQLEKSRLLSDRFSAERPKGSFSTLEIQRTEQGDSAMYLCASRGPFQGADTEAFFGQGTRLTVV.

A remark on this clonotype: A much larger clone lies a single base off, so this may be a read error. CDR3 residues: CASSVWGHEQYF. DNA of the CDR3: TGTGCCAGCAGCGTATGGGGTCACGAGCAGTACTTC. The V call is TRBV9, the J call TRBJ2-7; unclear D gene. Trimming pared 1 base from V and 5 bases from J, leaving 7 bases between. The CDR3 totals 12 residues. Germline CDR1 is SGDLS and CDR2 is YYNGEE.

This clonotype was detected many times. This chain joins TRBV29-1 and TRBJ2-5; D may be TRBD1 or TRBD2 (5 bases each). Per germline, CDR1 SQVTM and CDR2 ANQGSEA. V was clipped by 7 bases and J by 2 bases, with 11 bases between them. The CDR3 is made up of 12 amino acids. Written as DNA, the CDR3 is TGCAGCGCCTGGGACGTTCAAGAGACCCAGTACTTC. This sequence encodes CSAWDVQETQYF. The full variable domain, completed using reference TRBV29-1 and TRBJ2-5, is SAVISQKPSRDICQRGTSLTIQCQVDSQVTMMFWYRQQPGQSLTLIATANQGSEATYESGFVIDKFPISRPNLTFSTLTVSNMSPEDSSIYLCSAWDVQETQYFGPGTRLLVL.

This clonotype was seen at least ten times. This chain uses TRBV4-3 with TRBJ2-7; D call uncertain. Trimming took 0 bases from V and 7 from J, leaving 13 bases between them. Per the germline V gene, CDR1 is LGHNA and CDR2 is YSLEER. CDR3 size: 14 residues. In nucleotides, the CDR3 is TGCGCCAGCAGCCAAGATGGGTCGTCAGAAGAGCAGTACTTC. It yields the protein CASSQDGSSEEQYF.

The J gene is TRBJ2-1, the V gene TRBV5-6; D remains ambiguous. The CDR3 totals 13 residues. The ends were cut back, 1 base at V and 8 bases at J, with 10 bases in the middle. The germline gives CDR1 SGHDT, CDR2 YYEEEE. CDR3 DNA: TGTGCCAGCAGCTTGTCGTCCCAAGATGAGCAGTTCTTC. It is translated as CASSLSSQDEQFF.

This clonotype was observed at least ten times. J is TRBJ2-7 and V is TRBV18; 9 bases map to TRBD2. From germline, CDR1 is KGHSH and CDR2 LQKENI. This CDR3 is 16 amino acids long. The trim removed 2 bases at V and 2 bases at J, leaving 7 bases unmatched. This chain's CDR3 is CASSPNSGRPTYEQYF. The CDR3 bases are TGTGCCAGCTCACCAAACAGCGGGAGGCCCACCTACGAGCAGTACTTC.

The rearrangement links TRBV13 to TRBJ2-7; TRBD2 might be the D (6 bases). The germline CDR1 and CDR2 sequences are PRHDT and FYEKMQ (reference sequence). CDR3 size: 15 residues. Trimming pared 5 bases from V and 1 base from J, leaving 15 bases between. CDR3 nucleotides: TGTGCCAGCAGCGGGGTGGGGGACTCGTCCTACGAGCAGTACTTC. Translated, it gives CASSGVGDSSYEQYF. The variable domain in full, completed from reference TRBV13 and TRBJ2-7, reads AAGVIQSPRHLIKEKRETATLKCYPIPRHDTVYWYQQGPGQDPQFLISFYEKMQSDKGSIPDRFSAQQFSDYHSELNMSSLELGDSALYFCASSGVGDSSYEQYFGPGTRLTVT.

The sample holds many counts of this clonotype. V and J are TRBV7-8 and TRBJ2-5, with 8 bases aligning to TRBD2. The J segment lost 4 bases and the V segment lost 3 bases, leaving 7 bases of the junction unmatched. The germline CDR1 and CDR2 sequences are SGHVS and FQNEAQ. This CDR3 region has 15 residues. CDR3 nucleotide sequence: TGTGCCAGCAGCTTCCCGGGAGGGCAACCAGAGACCCAGTACTTC. This gives the protein CASSFPGGQPETQYF.

This clonotype came up many times. J is TRBJ1-3 and V is TRBV7-9; D is undetermined. The germline V gene encodes CDR1 SEHNR and CDR2 FQNEAQ (reference sequence). The CDR3 runs to 16 residues. The ends were cut back, 0 bases at V and 0 bases at J, with 9 bases in the middle. This CDR3 is CASSLAIGSSGNTIYF. CDR3 nucleotides: TGTGCCAGCAGCTTAGCAATCGGCAGCTCTGGAAACACCATATATTTT.

This clonotype was seen many times. The chain carries TRBV20-1 and TRBJ2-1; 9 bases are shared with TRBD2. After removal of 1 base from V and 3 bases from J, the junction contained 4 bases not matched to a gene. CDR1 and CDR2 (germline): DFQATT, SNEGSKA (reference sequence). The CDR3 runs to 15 residues. In nucleotides, the CDR3 is TGCAGTGCTAGAGTGGATAGCGGGAGCTACAATGAGCAGTTCTTC. This gives the protein CSARVDSGSYNEQFF.

In its sample, this clonotype was seen many times. The chain carries TRBV12-3 or TRBV12-4 and TRBJ2-7; 12 nucleotides align to TRBD1. This CDR3 comprises 13 residues. Unmatched junction bases numbered 6, after V lost 10 bases and J lost 5 bases. CDR3 residues: CATDGTGGNEQYF. In DNA form, the CDR3 reads TGTGCCACCGATGGGACAGGGGGCAACGAGCAGTACTTC.

This clonotype appeared many times. The gene calls are TRBV7-8 and TRBJ2-5; D remains unclear. CDR3 length: 13 amino acids. Trimming left V 5 bases short and J 5 bases short, with 12 bases between. Germline CDR1 reads SGHVS; CDR2 reads FQNEAQ. Here the CDR3 DNA reads TGTGCCAGCAGCCAAGCCTCGGAGGAGACCCAGTACTTC. Amino acid sequence: CASSQASEETQYF.

This clonotype was observed at least ten times. J is TRBJ2-1 and V is TRBV7-9; D call uncertain. Trimming cost V 1 base and J 5 bases, with 6 bases left between them. This CDR3 spans 13 amino acids. Germline loops: CDR1 SEHNR, CDR2 FQNEAQ (reference sequence). This chain's CDR3 is CASSLVADNEQFF. In DNA, the CDR3 is TGTGCCAGCAGCTTAGTGGCGGACAATGAGCAGTTCTTC.

Many counts were recorded for this clonotype. The chain carries TRBV12-3 or TRBV12-4 and TRBJ2-5, with 7 bases fitting TRBD2. This CDR3 has 12 amino acids. The V and J ends lost 6 bases and 4 bases, in that order; junction bases with no gene match: 2. For the CDR3, the DNA is TGTGCCAGCAGCGTAGCGGGAGAGACCCAGTACTTC. Protein product: CASSVAGETQYF.

This clonotype came up many times. V gene TRBV5-1 combines with J gene TRBJ2-7; 10 bases match TRBD2. Germline CDR1 is SGHRS and CDR2 is YFSETQ. J lost 1 base, V lost 4 bases, and 2 bases had no gene match. This CDR3 is 14 amino acids long. The CDR3 region is CASSVGLASYEQYF. In nucleotides, the CDR3 is TGCGCCAGCAGCGTGGGACTAGCGTCCTACGAGCAGTACTTC.

CDR3 sequence reads: CASSLVGTNEQFF. CDR3 DNA: TGCGCCAGCAGCTTGGTGGGTACCAATGAGCAGTTCTTC. This rearrangement joins TRBV5-1 to TRBJ2-1; D unresolved. This CDR3 spans 13 amino acids. Trimming shortened V by 0 bases and J by 6 bases, and 7 bases separated the two germline ends. Germline V gene data show CDR1 as SGHRS and CDR2 as YFSETQ.

This clonotype was counted at least ten times. This chain joins TRBV24-1 and TRBJ2-3; D gene ambiguous. The CDR3 consists of 15 residues. Germline V lookup: CDR1 KGHDR, CDR2 SFDVKD. V lost 0 bases and J 6 bases, leaving 12 bases between the germline ends. CDR3 region: CATSDLAYPADTQYF. The CDR3 coding sequence is TGTGCCACCAGTGATTTGGCCTACCCTGCCGATACGCAGTATTTT.

In this sample, this clonotype turned up many times. This rearrangement joins TRBV6-2 or TRBV6-3 to TRBJ1-5; D ambiguous. The CDR3 has 12 residues. In germline, CDR1 is MNHEY, CDR2 SVGEGT. Trimming took 2 bases from V and 15 from J, leaving 14 bases between them. This CDR3 reads CASSYSTSIRHF. Here the CDR3 DNA reads TGTGCCAGCAGTTACAGTACAAGTATCCGGCATTTT.

The table lists this clonotype with many counts. The chain employs TRBV6-2 or TRBV6-3 and TRBJ2-1; tentative D call: TRBD2 (5 bases). The CDR3 sequence is 15 residues long. Trimming took 0 bases from V and 6 from J, leaving 12 bases between them. The germline gives CDR1 MNHEY, CDR2 SVGEGT. The CDR3 region is CASSYSVGVLNEQFF. DNA of the CDR3: TGTGCCAGCAGTTACTCGGTCGGGGTGCTCAATGAGCAGTTCTTC.